A selection of T cell receptor beta chains follows, all from one sample in a study of CD8 T cells in Susac syndrome. TCRdb passed the immunoSEQ multiplex PCR reads through MiXCR, listing each CDR3 protein once. The repertoire holds over 300,000 distinct CDR3 sequences, with roughly 94% as singletons. Sequencing was carried out using CD4+ T cells from PBMCs. These receptors originate from a human donor with multiple sclerosis. Each CDR3 is given with its conserved first and last residue. The D gene is left open where the match is weak. Clone size is given for some rows only: seen once, a few or many times, or a class if the clone is expanded.

v_call,cdr3_length,j_call,clone_size,d_call,cdr3_nt,cdr3_aa
TRBV3-1,15,TRBJ2-1,.,TRBD1,TGTGCCAGCAGCCATGAAGGACAGGGGATTTCTGAGCAGTTCTTC,CASSHEGQGISEQFF
TRBV30,14,TRBJ2-1,.,TRBD2,TGTGCCTGGAGAGGCGGGAGTGGCTACAATGAGCAGTTCTTC,CAWRGGSGYNEQFF
TRBV6-2/TRBV6-3,12,TRBJ2-3,.,.,TGTGCCAGCAGTTACTACACAGATACGCAGTATTTT,CASSYYTDTQYF
TRBV29-1,11,TRBJ1-1,.,.,TGCAGCGTTGAACATGGACAGTACGCTTTCTTT,CSVEHGQYAFF
TRBV20-1,14,TRBJ2-7,once,.,TGCAGTGCCAAAGGGACGTGGGGAGGTTACGAGCAGTACTTC,CSAKGTWGGYEQYF
TRBV24-1,14,TRBJ2-3,.,.,TGTGCCACCAGCGGGGCCCACGGCACAGATACGCAGTATTTT,CATSGAHGTDTQYF
TRBV7-2,14,TRBJ2-5,.,.,TGTGCCAGCAGCTTAAGCCTGGGACAAGAGACCCAGTACTTC,CASSLSLGQETQYF
TRBV6-1,17,TRBJ1-4,once,.,TGTGCCAGCAGCCCTCCGTCTGGGGGTTCGACTAATGAAAAACTGTTTTTT,CASSPPSGGSTNEKLFF
TRBV6-5,18,TRBJ1-6,.,.,TGTGCCAGCAGTTACAATCGGCCCAGTGGCCCCGATAATTCCCCCCTCCACTTT,CASSYNRPSGPDNSPLHF
TRBV19,15,TRBJ2-1,.,TRBD2,TGTGCCAGTACCCCGGGACTAGCGGGAGACAATGAGCAGTTCTTC,CASTPGLAGDNEQFF
TRBV13,17,TRBJ2-1,.,TRBD2,TGTGCCAGCAGCCCGGACTCTCTAGCGGGAGGTATGAATGAGCAGTTCTTC,CASSPDSLAGGMNEQFF
TRBV24-1,15,TRBJ2-1,.,.,TGTGCCACCAGTGATTCCCTCTCCGGGACAAAAAAGCAGTTCTTC,CATSDSLSGTKKQFF
TRBV29-1,14,TRBJ2-3,once,TRBD2,TGCAGCGTGGACACTAGCGGGGCCAGGGATACGCAGTATTTT,CSVDTSGARDTQYF
TRBV25-1,14,TRBJ2-1,.,.,TGTGCCAGCAGTGGAGGGACTCTAATCGATGAGCAGTTCTTC,CASSGGTLIDEQFF
TRBV6-5,16,TRBJ2-1,.,.,TGTGCCAGCAGTACTTGGGACTCCGGGGCCTCCAATGAGCAGTTCTTC,CASSTWDSGASNEQFF
TRBV5-1,16,TRBJ2-6,.,TRBD2,TGCGCCAGCACTCGCCTGGGGGGGAACGGGGCCAACGTCCTGACTTTC,CASTRLGGNGANVLTF
TRBV11-2,15,TRBJ2-5,.,.,TGTGCCAGCAGCTTAGGGGGTAGCGATGTAGAGACCCAGTACTTC,CASSLGGSDVETQYF
TRBV7-2,15,TRBJ2-3,.,TRBD2,TGTGCCAGCAGCTTAGTGAGACTAGCGGGGGATACGCAGTATTTT,CASSLVRLAGDTQYF
TRBV5-1,16,TRBJ1-4,.,.,TGCGCCAGCAGCCCTGACCCAAGGGCGGCTAATGAAAAACTGTTTTTT,CASSPDPRAANEKLFF
TRBV18,13,TRBJ2-1,.,.,TGTGCCAGCTCAACGCGAGAGGGCAATGAGCAGTTCTTC,CASSTREGNEQFF
TRBV10-3,14,TRBJ1-5,.,.,TGTGCCATCAGGGGGGGAGTAGGAAATCAGCCCCAGCATTTT,CAIRGGVGNQPQHF
TRBV12-3/TRBV12-4,15,TRBJ2-1,.,.,TGTGCCAGCAGTTTAGGCAATAGCGGCTACAATGAGCAGTTCTTC,CASSLGNSGYNEQFF
TRBV4-1,16,TRBJ2-1,.,.,TGCGCCAGCAGCCAAGGCCCCCGAGCCTCCTACAATGAGCAGTTCTTC,CASSQGPRASYNEQFF
TRBV2,12,TRBJ1-2,.,.,TGTGCCAGCAGTGAGCCGACGCTGCGCTACACCTTC,CASSEPTLRYTF
TRBV5-1,14,TRBJ2-7,.,TRBD1,TGCGCCAGCAGCTGGGACAGGGGGCCCTACGAGCAGTACTTC,CASSWDRGPYEQYF
TRBV7-9,14,TRBJ1-5,once,.,TGTGCCAGCAGCGTTCCCCGAAACGGTCAGCCCCAGCATTTT,CASSVPRNGQPQHF
TRBV5-6,14,TRBJ1-2,.,.,TGTGCCAGCAGAGTTAGACGGAAACCCTATGGCTACACCTTC,CASRVRRKPYGYTF
TRBV29-1,12,TRBJ1-2,.,.,TGCAGCGTCCAAGGACAGACCTATGGCTACACCTTC,CSVQGQTYGYTF
TRBV7-8,15,TRBJ2-6,.,.,TGTGCCAGCCTTTTAGGGGGTGCTGGGGCCAACGTCCTGACTTTC,CASLLGGAGANVLTF
TRBV3-1,17,TRBJ1-5,.,TRBD1,TGTGCCAGCAGCCAATCCGGGACAGGGAGGCGTCATCAGCCCCAGCATTTT,CASSQSGTGRRHQPQHF
TRBV7-2,13,TRBJ2-7,.,.,TGTGCCAGCAGCTCCCAGGGACGGTACGAGCAGTACTTC,CASSSQGRYEQYF
TRBV6-5,12,TRBJ2-7,few,.,TGTGCCAGCAGTTCGTCAATCTACGAGCAGTACTTC,CASSSSIYEQYF
TRBV30,15,TRBJ2-7,.,TRBD2,TGTGCCTGGAGTCCCCCGGGAGGGAAGGCCTACGAGCAGTACTTC,CAWSPPGGKAYEQYF
TRBV3-1,13,TRBJ1-2,once,.,TGTGCCAGCAGCCCGGAGTGGGGCTATGGCTACACCTTC,CASSPEWGYGYTF
TRBV5-1,15,TRBJ2-1,.,TRBD2,TGCGCCAGCAGCTCACTAGCGGGAGGAAGCGATGAGCAGTTCTTC,CASSSLAGGSDEQFF
TRBV6-2/TRBV6-3,13,TRBJ2-7,.,.,TGTGCCAGCAGTTACGTGGGGGACTACGAGCAGTACTTC,CASSYVGDYEQYF
TRBV4-2,16,TRBJ2-4,.,TRBD2,TGTGCCAGCAGCCATTCTAGCGGGAGCGAGAGGGACATTCAGTACTTC,CASSHSSGSERDIQYF
TRBV7-3,13,TRBJ2-5,once,.,TGTGCCAGCAGCTCCAGGAGGGGGGAGACCCAGTACTTC,CASSSRRGETQYF
TRBV19,18,TRBJ1-1,.,.,TGTGCCAGTAGTATTTTTGCCAACAGAAAATCGCAGAACCCTGAAGCTTTCTTT,CASSIFANRKSQNPEAFF
TRBV5-4,12,TRBJ1-6,.,.,TGTGCCAGCAGCTTGCCGGAGGGACCCCTCCACTTT,CASSLPEGPLHF
TRBV7-2,14,TRBJ2-7,.,TRBD2,TGTGCCAGCAGCTTATTGCGGGGGTCTTACGAGCAGTACTTC,CASSLLRGSYEQYF
TRBV20-1,11,TRBJ2-1,few,.,TGCAGTGCTTCCCGGGCCGATGAGCAGTTCTTC,CSASRADEQFF
TRBV18,17,TRBJ1-1,.,.,TGTGCCAGCTCACTCCAGTCAGGGAGGAGGCGAAACACTGAAGCTTTCTTT,CASSLQSGRRRNTEAFF
TRBV30,14,TRBJ1-1,once,.,TGTGCCTGGAACAAAGGTCCGAGAAACACTGAAGCTTTCTTT,CAWNKGPRNTEAFF
TRBV19,13,TRBJ2-5,.,.,TGTGCCAGTAGTATTATCGGCGGAGAGACCCAGTACTTC,CASSIIGGETQYF
TRBV6-2/TRBV6-3,15,TRBJ2-1,.,TRBD2,TGTGCCAGCAGTTACTCTGGGACTAGCTACAATGAGCAGTTCTTC,CASSYSGTSYNEQFF
TRBV30,11,TRBJ2-1,.,.,TGTGCCTGGGGGGCCTACAATGAGCAGTTCTTC,CAWGAYNEQFF
TRBV10-1,13,TRBJ1-6,.,.,TGCGCCAGCCAGGACGGATTTAATTCACCCCTCCACTTT,CASQDGFNSPLHF